This T cell receptor (beta chain) appears in the sequencing data of a study of blood T cells in healthy people across ages. Comment on this clonotype: The antigen is undetermined.

Study-wide findings and caveats: The study lacked donor CMV status, which possibly confounded expanded clonotype changes. Age showed a roughly linear inverse relationship with TCR beta diversity per million T cells.

Each donor's blood draw was 8.5 to 10 milliliters of peripheral blood. The use of a sample-barcoded 5' primer and a J-beta primer mix characterized a second PCR of roughly 6 to 11 cycles. Each CDR3 protein is one row after TCRdb ran MiXCR on the 5' RACE reads. This repertoire shows some 1.8 million distinct CDR3 sequences, about two fifths found once; its top ten account for under 30%. CDR3 length: 15 residues. Trimming removed 4 bases from V and 5 bases from J, with 14 bases in between. CDR1 is LGHNA and CDR2 is YNFKEQ in the germline V gene. This TCR was recovered from a human donor in good health. Sequenced input: blood. V gene TRBV4-2 combines with J gene TRBJ1-4; D is possibly TRBD1 (5 bases). The CDR3 reads CASSPPETVNEKLFF. CDR3 sequence (DNA): TGTGCCAGCAGCCCGCCCGAGACAGTGAATGAAAAACTGTTTTTT.